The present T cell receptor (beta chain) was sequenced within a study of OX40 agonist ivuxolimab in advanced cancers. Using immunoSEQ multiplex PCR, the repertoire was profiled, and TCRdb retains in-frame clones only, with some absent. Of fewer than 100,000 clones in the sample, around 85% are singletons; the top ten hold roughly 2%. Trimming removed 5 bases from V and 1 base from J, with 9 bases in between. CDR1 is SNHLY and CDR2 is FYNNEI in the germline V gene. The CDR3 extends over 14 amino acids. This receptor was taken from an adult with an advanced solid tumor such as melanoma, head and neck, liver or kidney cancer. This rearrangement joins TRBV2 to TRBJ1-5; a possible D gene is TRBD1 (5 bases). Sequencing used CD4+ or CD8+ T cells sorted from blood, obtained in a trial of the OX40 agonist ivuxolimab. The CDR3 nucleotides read TGTGCCAGCAGTCCCGGGGGGAGCAATCAGCCCCAGCATTTT. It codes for CASSPGGSNQPQHF. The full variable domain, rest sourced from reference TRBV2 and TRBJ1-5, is EPEVTQTPSHQVTQMGQEVILRCVPISNHLYFYWYRQILGQKVEFLVSFYNNEISEKSEIFDDQFSVERPDGSNFTLKIRSTKLEDSAMYFCASSPGGSNQPQHFGDGTRLSIL.